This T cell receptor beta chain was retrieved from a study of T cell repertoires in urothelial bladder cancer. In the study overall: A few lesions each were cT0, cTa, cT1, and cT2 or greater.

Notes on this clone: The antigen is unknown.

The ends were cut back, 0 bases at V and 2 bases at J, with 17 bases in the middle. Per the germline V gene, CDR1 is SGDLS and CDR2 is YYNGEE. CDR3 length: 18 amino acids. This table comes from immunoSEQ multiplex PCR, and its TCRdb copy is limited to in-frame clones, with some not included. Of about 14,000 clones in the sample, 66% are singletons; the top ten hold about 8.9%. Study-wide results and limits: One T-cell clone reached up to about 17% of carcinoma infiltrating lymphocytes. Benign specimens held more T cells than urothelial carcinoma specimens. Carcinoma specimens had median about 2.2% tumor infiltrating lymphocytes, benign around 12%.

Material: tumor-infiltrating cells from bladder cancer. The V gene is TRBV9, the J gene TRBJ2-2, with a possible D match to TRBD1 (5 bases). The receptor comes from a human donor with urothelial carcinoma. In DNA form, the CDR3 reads TGTGCCAGCAGCGTAGTGCGATCGTGGGGCCCAAACACCGGGGAGCTGTTTTTT. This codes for CASSVVRSWGPNTGELFF.